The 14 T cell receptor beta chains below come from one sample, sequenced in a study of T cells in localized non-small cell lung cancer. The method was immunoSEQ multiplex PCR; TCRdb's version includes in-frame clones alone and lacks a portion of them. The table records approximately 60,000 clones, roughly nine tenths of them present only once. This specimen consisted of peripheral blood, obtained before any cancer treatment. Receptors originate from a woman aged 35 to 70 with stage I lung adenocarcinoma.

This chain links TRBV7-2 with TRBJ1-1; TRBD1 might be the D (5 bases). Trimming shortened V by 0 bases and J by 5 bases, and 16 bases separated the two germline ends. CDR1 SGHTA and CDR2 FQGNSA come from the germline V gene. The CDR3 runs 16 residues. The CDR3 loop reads CASSLAGASRLTEAFF. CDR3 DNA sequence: TGTGCCAGCAGCTTAGCTGGGGCGAGTCGATTAACTGAAGCTTTCTTT.

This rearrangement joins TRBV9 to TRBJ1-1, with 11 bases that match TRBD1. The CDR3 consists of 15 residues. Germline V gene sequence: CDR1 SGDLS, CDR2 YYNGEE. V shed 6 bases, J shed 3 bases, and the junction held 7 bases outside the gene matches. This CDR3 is CASTAGTGGHTEAFF. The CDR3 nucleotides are TGTGCCAGCACGGCCGGGACAGGGGGTCACACTGAAGCTTTCTTT.

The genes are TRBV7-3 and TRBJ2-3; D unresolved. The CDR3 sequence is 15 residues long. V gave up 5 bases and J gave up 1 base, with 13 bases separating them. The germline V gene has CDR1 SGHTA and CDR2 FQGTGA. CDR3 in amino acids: CASSTGLWGTDTQYF. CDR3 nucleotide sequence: TGTGCCAGCAGCACCGGGCTCTGGGGCACAGATACGCAGTATTTT.

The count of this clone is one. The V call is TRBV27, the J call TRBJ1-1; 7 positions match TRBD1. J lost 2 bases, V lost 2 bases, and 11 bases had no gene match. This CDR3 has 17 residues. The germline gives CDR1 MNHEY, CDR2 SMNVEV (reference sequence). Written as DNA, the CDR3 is TGTGCCAGCAGTTTAACCCTCGGGACAGCTTTAAACACTGAAGCTTTCTTT. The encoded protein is CASSLTLGTALNTEAFF.

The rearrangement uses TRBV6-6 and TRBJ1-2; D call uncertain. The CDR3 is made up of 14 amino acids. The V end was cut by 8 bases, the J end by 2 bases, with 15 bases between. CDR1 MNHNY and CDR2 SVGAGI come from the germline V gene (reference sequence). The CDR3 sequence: CASSLPGENYGYTF. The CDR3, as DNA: TGTGCCAGCTCCCTTCCGGGAGAGAACTATGGCTACACCTTC.

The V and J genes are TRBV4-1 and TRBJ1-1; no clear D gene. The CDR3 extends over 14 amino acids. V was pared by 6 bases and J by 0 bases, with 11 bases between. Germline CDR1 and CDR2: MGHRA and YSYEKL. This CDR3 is CASRRDTVNTEAFF. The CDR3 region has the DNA TGCGCCAGCAGACGCGATACGGTGAACACTGAAGCTTTCTTT.

The CDR3: CASIRGRVNQPQHF. The CDR3 region has the DNA TGTGCCAGCATCCGGGGCAGGGTGAATCAGCCCCAGCATTTT. The rearrangement joins TRBV28 to TRBJ1-5, with D possibly being TRBD1 (5 bases). This CDR3 comprises 14 residues. Trimming took off 7 bases at V and 4 bases at J, with 14 bases between the two ends. CDR1 and CDR2 from the germline V gene are MDHEN and SYDVKM.

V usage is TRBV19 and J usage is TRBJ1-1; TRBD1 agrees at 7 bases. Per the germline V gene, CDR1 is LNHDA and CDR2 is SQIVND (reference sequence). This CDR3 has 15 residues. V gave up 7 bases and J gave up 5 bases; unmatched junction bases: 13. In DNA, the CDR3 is TGTGCCAGTACCGTCCAACAGGGGTTTGTGACTGAAGCTTTCTTT. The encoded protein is CASTVQQGFVTEAFF. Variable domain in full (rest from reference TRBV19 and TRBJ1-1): DGGITQSPKYLFRKEGQNVTLSCEQNLNHDAMYWYRQDPGQGLRLIYYSQIVNDFQKGDIAEGYSVSREKKESFPLTVTSAQKNPTAFYLCASTVQQGFVTEAFFGQGTRLTVV.

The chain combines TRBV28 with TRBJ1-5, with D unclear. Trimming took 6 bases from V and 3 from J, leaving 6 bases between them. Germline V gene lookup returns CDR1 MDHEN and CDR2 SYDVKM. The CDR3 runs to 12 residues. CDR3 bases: TGTGCCAGCAGCAGGCTCAATCAGCCCCAGCATTTT. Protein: CASSRLNQPQHF.

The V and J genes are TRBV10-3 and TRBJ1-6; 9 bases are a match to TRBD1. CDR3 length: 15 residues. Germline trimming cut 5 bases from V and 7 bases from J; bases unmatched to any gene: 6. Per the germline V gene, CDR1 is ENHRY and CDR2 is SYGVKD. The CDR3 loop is CAISHSGTGNSPLHF. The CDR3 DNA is TGTGCCATCAGTCATTCCGGGACAGGGAATTCACCCCTCCACTTT.

CDR3 loop: CASSLQGHNEQFF. In DNA form, the CDR3 reads TGTGCCAGCAGCTTGCAAGGACACAATGAGCAGTTCTTC. This chain uses TRBV5-6 with TRBJ2-1, with D hard to call. V shed 1 base and J shed 5 bases, with 7 bases lying between them. Germline CDR1 and CDR2: SGHDT and YYEEEE. There are 13 residues in the CDR3. Based on the CDR3 plus reference TRBV5-6 and TRBJ2-1, the full variable domain is DAGVTQSPTHLIKTRGQQVTLRCSPKSGHDTVSWYQQALGQGPQFIFQYYEEEERQRGNFPDRFSGHQFPNYSSELNVNALLLGDSALYLCASSLQGHNEQFFGPGTRLTVL.

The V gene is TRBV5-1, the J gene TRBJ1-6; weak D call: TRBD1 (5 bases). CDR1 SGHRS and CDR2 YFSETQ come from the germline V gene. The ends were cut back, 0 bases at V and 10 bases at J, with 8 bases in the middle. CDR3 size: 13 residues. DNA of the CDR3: TGCGCCAGCAGCTTGGCAGGGAGATCACCCCTCCACTTT. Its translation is CASSLAGRSPLHF.

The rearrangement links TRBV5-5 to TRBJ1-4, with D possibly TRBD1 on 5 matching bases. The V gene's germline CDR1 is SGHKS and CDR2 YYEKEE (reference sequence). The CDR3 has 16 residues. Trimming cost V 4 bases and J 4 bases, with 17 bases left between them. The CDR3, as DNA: TGTGCCAGCAGCCCCCTTAGCGGGACTGATAATGAAAAACTGTTTTTT. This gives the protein CASSPLSGTDNEKLFF. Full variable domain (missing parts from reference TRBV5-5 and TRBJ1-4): DAGVTQSPTHLIKTRGQQVTLRCSPISGHKSVSWYQQVLGQGPQFIFQYYEKEERGRGNFPDRFSARQFPNYSSELNVNALLLGDSALYLCASSPLSGTDNEKLFFGSGTQLSVL.

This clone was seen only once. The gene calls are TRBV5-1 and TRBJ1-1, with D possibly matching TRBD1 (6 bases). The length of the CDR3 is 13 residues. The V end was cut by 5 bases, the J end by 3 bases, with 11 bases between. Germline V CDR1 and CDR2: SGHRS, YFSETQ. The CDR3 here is CASRRGADTEAFF. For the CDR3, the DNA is TGCGCCAGCAGGCGGGGGGCAGACACTGAAGCTTTCTTT.